These 20 T cell receptor beta chains came from one sample sequenced in a study of cytomegalovirus exposure and HLA in healthy donors. The PCR made use of 60 Vbeta and 13 Jbeta primers. Generated by immunoSEQ multiplex PCR, the TCRdb table keeps only in-frame clones and is missing some. The data show 220,000 or so clones, around 73% seen once. Sequenced: PBMCs. The receptors shown here come from a male donor in good health and CMV-seronegative.

The chain has TRBV4-1 and TRBJ2-5, with 7 bases lining up with TRBD2. The DNA end favors TRBJ2-7, so the J call may be wrong. Germline lookup yields CDR1 MGHRA and CDR2 YSYEKL. The CDR3 runs 19 residues. The CDR3 spells CASSQDLGYSGGGSYEQYF. The CDR3 coding sequence is TGCGCCAGCAGCCAAGACCTGGGGTACTCTGGCGGGGGTTCCTACGAGCAGTACTTC.

The V call is TRBV6-5, the J call TRBJ2-7; 7 positions match TRBD1. The germline CDR1 and CDR2 sequences are MNHEY and SVGAGI. The CDR3 covers 15 residues. V was clipped by 5 bases and J by 6 bases; unmatched bases: 13. The CDR3 DNA reads as TGTGCCAGCAGTGTGGTCTTACAGGGGCGTTCCGAGCAGTACTTC. This encodes CASSVVLQGRSEQYF.

This chain joins TRBV18 and TRBJ1-1; possible D gene TRBD1, 6 bases. CDR3 length equals 17 residues. V was clipped by 3 bases and J by 1 base, with 18 bases between them. Germline V lookup: CDR1 KGHSH, CDR2 LQKENI. The CDR3 nucleotides are TGTGCCAGCTCACCGTCTTCCGGGACATCAAGGAACACTGAAGCTTTCTTT. This sequence encodes CASSPSSGTSRNTEAFF.

A remark on this clone: Different DNA sequences within this sample yield the same CDR3. The chain employs TRBV15 and TRBJ1-5; D is unclear. The germline gives CDR1 LNHNV, CDR2 YYDKDF (reference sequence). The CDR3 consists of 14 residues. V was trimmed by 0 bases and J by 4 bases, leaving 7 bases between them. CDR3 DNA: TGTGCCACCAGCAGAGATGCGGGGAATCAGCCCCAGCATTTT. This translates into CATSRDAGNQPQHF.

The chain has TRBV5-4 and TRBJ2-3; a possible D gene is TRBD2 (6 bases). V lost 3 bases, J lost 5 bases, and 13 bases lay in between. CDR1 and CDR2 (germline): SGHNT, YYREEE (reference sequence). This CDR3 spans 14 amino acids. DNA for the CDR3: TGTGCCAGCAGCTCGGGAGTGGAGGAAGATACGCAGTATTTT. The encoded protein is CASSSGVEEDTQYF.

Here the CDR3 DNA reads TGCGCCAGCAGCCAAGGGGGACAGGGGTTCGGTAGCAATCAGCCCCAGCATTTT. Its protein product is CASSQGGQGFGSNQPQHF. V is TRBV4-1 and J is TRBJ1-5; TRBD1 agrees at 10 bases. The CDR3 loop spans 18 amino acids. Looked up from germline, CDR1 is MGHRA and CDR2 is YSYEKL. The ends lost 1 base at V and 0 bases at J; junction bases unmatched: 6.

The chain employs TRBV28 and TRBJ1-5; D remains unclear. Germline V gene data show CDR1 as MDHEN and CDR2 as SYDVKM. V lost 5 bases, J lost 3 bases, and 11 bases lay in between. This CDR3 comprises 14 residues. CDR3 DNA: TGTGCCAGCAGTCTAGACGGTCACAATCAGCCCCAGCATTTT. As protein: CASSLDGHNQPQHF.

This clone appeared a few times. The rearrangement links TRBV2 to TRBJ1-1; 9 nucleotides align to TRBD1. In germline, CDR1 is SNHLY, CDR2 FYNNEI. Trimming cost V 6 bases and J 10 bases; bases outside gene matches: 9. The CDR3 covers 13 residues. The CDR3 sequence is CASRWTGDASAFF. The DNA of the CDR3 is TGTGCCAGCAGATGGACAGGGGACGCTTCAGCTTTCTTT.

This clone was observed a handful of times. The chain has TRBV7-2 and TRBJ2-7, with 13 bases identical to TRBD2. V lost 6 bases, J lost 5 bases, and 4 bases stayed unmatched. CDR1 SGHTA and CDR2 FQGNSA come from the germline V gene. The CDR3 is 14 amino acids. The CDR3 coding sequence is TGTGCCAGCAGTCGGACTAGCGGGGGCCACGAGCAGTACTTC. As protein: CASSRTSGGHEQYF.

This clone is a singleton in its sample. The CDR3 reads CASSLRGIANYGYTF. The CDR3 coding sequence is TGTGCCAGCAGCTTGCGGGGTATAGCTAACTATGGCTACACCTTC. V is TRBV5-6 and J is TRBJ1-2; D ambiguous. The CDR3 contains 15 residues. The ends were cut back, 1 base at V and 0 bases at J, with 10 bases in the middle. Germline assignment: CDR1 SGHDT and CDR2 YYEEEE.

This clone was detected many times. The J gene is TRBJ1-5, the V gene TRBV7-2; perhaps TRBD1 as D (5 bases). V lost 2 bases and J lost 2, with 13 bases in between. Germline V CDR1 and CDR2: SGHTA, FQGNSA. The CDR3 spans 16 residues. The CDR3 sequence is CASSLRGGSGNQPQHF. CDR3 coding DNA: TGTGCCAGCAGCTTAAGGGGAGGTAGTGGCAATCAGCCCCAGCATTTT.

This chain links TRBV29-1 with TRBJ1-1; TRBD1 aligns across 7 bases. The CDR3 has 14 amino acids. Trimming removed 6 bases from V and 8 bases from J; junction bases left unmatched: 15. Per germline, CDR1 SQVTM and CDR2 ANQGSEA. CDR3 residues: CSVTGTRRGTEAFF. CDR3 nucleotides: TGCAGCGTGACAGGGACCCGAAGAGGTACCGAAGCTTTCTTT.

This rearrangement joins TRBV7-2 to TRBJ1-4; no definite D call. The CDR3 loop spans 14 amino acids. The V gene lost 5 bases and the J gene lost 6 bases, with 13 bases spanning the gap. Germline loops: CDR1 SGHTA, CDR2 FQGNSA. CDR3 DNA sequence: TGTGCCAGCAGCCGTGGCCGGGAGGATGAAAAACTGTTTTTT. Amino acids: CASSRGREDEKLFF.

This rearrangement joins TRBV9 to TRBJ2-1; TRBD2 agrees at 8 bases. Germline CDR1 SGDLS, CDR2 YYNGEE. The V and J ends lost 9 bases and 4 bases, in that order; junction bases with no gene match: 3. This CDR3 is 12 amino acids long. Here the CDR3 DNA reads TGTGCCACCGGGAGGGATTACAATGAGCAGTTCTTC. Translated, it gives CATGRDYNEQFF.

The rearrangement links TRBV6-1 to TRBJ2-1; possible D gene TRBD2, 5 bases. V lost 1 base and J lost 4, with 14 bases in between. Germline loops: CDR1 MNHNS, CDR2 SASEGT. The CDR3 runs 16 residues. CDR3 bases: TGTGCCAGCAGTGAAGACTTCGGGGTAGCGTACAATGAGCAGTTCTTC. Amino acid sequence: CASSEDFGVAYNEQFF.

The J gene is TRBJ1-2, the V gene TRBV4-1, with a weak D call TRBD1 (6 bases). CDR1 MGHRA and CDR2 YSYEKL come from the germline V gene. Deletions cut 2 bases from V and 2 bases from J, with 18 bases between. The CDR3 consists of 17 residues. CDR3 sequence (DNA): TGCGCCAGCAGCCAAAGGGAGGGGGGATCCCGGAACTATGGCTACACCTTC. Protein product: CASSQREGGSRNYGYTF.

The chain carries TRBV7-9 and TRBJ2-7; 12 nucleotides match TRBD2. V shed 1 base, J shed 4 bases, and the junction held 8 bases outside the gene matches. The CDR3 is 17 amino acids. Germline CDR1 and CDR2: SEHNR and FQNEAQ (reference sequence). The CDR3 here is CASSLEVPTSGSYEQYF. CDR3 nucleotide sequence: TGTGCCAGCAGCTTAGAAGTTCCGACTAGCGGGAGTTACGAGCAGTACTTC.

In regard to this clone: This same CDR3 is encoded by further DNA sequences in the sample. The chain employs TRBV27 and TRBJ2-7, with 12 positions matching TRBD1. CDR1 is MNHEY, CDR2 SMNVEV, per germline (reference sequence). This CDR3 contains 15 residues. Trimming cost V 5 bases and J 3 bases; bases outside gene matches: 5. The CDR3 region has the DNA TGTGCCAGCAGTCCGGGGACAGGGGGCTTCTACGAGCAGTACTTC. Protein: CASSPGTGGFYEQYF.

The chain links TRBV28 to TRBJ1-1, with 7 positions matching TRBD1. The V and J ends lost 7 bases and 4 bases, in that order; junction bases with no gene match: 9. The germline CDR1 and CDR2 sequences are MDHEN and SYDVKM. CDR3 size: 14 residues. For the CDR3, the DNA is TGTGCCAGCATCCCGTCAGGGGGAAGCACTGAAGCTTTCTTT. Translation: CASIPSGGSTEAFF. Full variable domain (rest looked up from reference TRBV28 and TRBJ1-1): DVKVTQSSRYLVKRTGEKVFLECVQDMDHENMFWYRQDPGLGLRLIYFSYDVKMKEKGDIPEGYSVSREKKERFSLILESASTNQTSMYLCASIPSGGSTEAFFGQGTRLTVV.

This chain joins TRBV2 and TRBJ2-7; 8 positions match TRBD2. Germline V gives CDR1 SNHLY, CDR2 FYNNEI. The CDR3 totals 14 residues. V was pared by 6 bases and J by 2 bases, with 6 bases of the junction left unmatched. CDR3 nucleotide sequence: TGTGCCAGCAGCCTACTAGCGGCAACCTACGAGCAGTACTTC. Translating it yields CASSLLAATYEQYF.